This T cell receptor (beta chain) was recorded in a study of T cell repertoires in cytomegalovirus infection. Study-level background: Indications of both CMV infection and matching HLA type were provided by public TCR beta signatures. The study, taken as a whole, reports: Predominance within the ex vivo response was attributable to HLA-C-restricted CMV-specific TCR beta clonotypes.

MiXCR was run by TCRdb on the reads, yielding one entry per CDR3 protein. Here the sample spans tens of thousands of distinct CDR3 sequences, roughly a quarter being singletons. Germline V gene lookup returns CDR1 LNHDA and CDR2 SQIVND (reference sequence). This CDR3 has 13 amino acids. V lost 9 bases and J 0 bases, leaving 9 bases between the germline ends. This clonotype was observed many times. The antigen is not known. The origin of this receptor is a human donor in good health (CMV status not recorded). Some clones in this sample may be carry-over from other donors' samples. The chain links TRBV19 to TRBJ2-1; D is uncertain. Sequencing used CD8+ T cells from cultured PBMCs, obtained from culture after CMV antigen stimulation. The chain's CDR3 is CARQSGSYNEQFF. The CDR3 nucleotides read TGTGCCAGACAGTCCGGCTCCTACAATGAGCAGTTCTTC.